What follows describes a single T cell receptor (beta chain). 60 Vbeta and 13 Jbeta primers were used in PCR. Per the study methods: Unique TCR beta chains numbered roughly 83 million in a later analysis, with roughly 10 million shared. Libraries were prepared by immunoSEQ multiplex PCR; TCRdb keeps only in-frame clonotypes and omits some of them. Clone size and V and J calls were adopted from that table, with D and trimming inferred from the DNA. The sample data list some 89,000 clones. This sample is part of a study of cytomegalovirus exposure and HLA in healthy donors. With 10 bases clipped from V and 7 bases from J, the junction kept 9 bases outside the gene matches. CDR1 is ENHRY, CDR2 SYGVKD, per germline. The CDR3 totals 12 residues.

This TCR derives from a woman younger than 45 in good health and CMV-seronegative. The V gene is TRBV10-3, the J gene TRBJ1-2, with 7 bases matching TRBD1. Material for sequencing was PBMCs. The CDR3 bases are TGTGCCACCGACTTGGGACAGCGTGGCTACACCTTC. Amino acids: CATDLGQRGYTF.